A selection of T cell receptor beta chains follows, all from one sample in a study of cytomegalovirus exposure and HLA in healthy donors. Clones were sequenced by immunoSEQ multiplex PCR, and TCRdb holds only the in-frame ones, with some missing. This sample has about 170,000 clones, with 73% found just once. Source material: PBMCs. These receptors originate from a woman between 18 and 30 years old in good health and CMV-seropositive. CDR3s include the opening cysteine and the closing phenylalanine or tryptophan. The D gene is left open where the match is weak. Expanded clones get a size class; other rows say once, few or many, or leave the size out.

V,size,J,D,CDR3,DNA
TRBV7-2,-,TRBJ2-2,TRBD2,CASQAGSNTGELFF,TGTGCCAGCCAAGCGGGGTCCAACACCGGGGAGCTGTTTTTT
TRBV5-1,-,TRBJ1-1,TRBD1,CASSWGWDRTNTEAFF,TGCGCCAGCAGCTGGGGTTGGGACAGGACGAACACTGAAGCTTTCTTT
TRBV7-3,once,TRBJ2-1,TRBD1,CASSGTGVDNEQFF,TGTGCCAGCAGCGGGACAGGGGTCGACAATGAGCAGTTCTTC
TRBV5-1,-,TRBJ2-5,TRBD1,CASSLAGQGGETQYF,TGCGCCAGCAGCTTGGCGGGACAGGGAGGCGAGACCCAGTACTTC
TRBV29-1,-,TRBJ2-4,-,CSAVQGTSFDIQYF,TGCAGCGCCGTACAGGGTACCTCCTTCGACATTCAGTACTTC
TRBV2,-,TRBJ1-2,-,CASKQQSFGYTF,TGTGCCAGCAAACAGCAGTCTTTCGGCTACACCTTC
TRBV10-3,-,TRBJ2-5,-,CAISERQDQETQYF,TGTGCCATCAGTGAACGACAGGACCAAGAGACCCAGTACTTC
TRBV29-1,-,TRBJ2-3,TRBD2,CSVPRGAGDTQYF,TGCAGCGTTCCGCGGGGGGCGGGAGATACGCAGTATTTT
TRBV28,-,TRBJ2-5,-,CASSTGQETQYF,TGTGCCAGCAGTACAGGGCAAGAGACCCAGTACTTC
TRBV23-1,-,TRBJ1-6,TRBD1,CASRLRIPGQGKGSPLHF,TGCGCCAGCAGACTCCGCATCCCGGGACAGGGTAAGGGTTCACCCCTCCACTTT
TRBV6-4,-,TRBJ2-1,-,CASSAEMTASYNEQFF,TGTGCCAGCAGTGCCGAAATGACAGCCTCCTACAATGAGCAGTTCTTC
TRBV7-9,-,TRBJ2-4,TRBD1,CASSPRTGVAKNIQYF,TGTGCCAGCAGCCCTCGAACAGGGGTAGCCAAAAACATTCAGTACTTC
TRBV29-1,-,TRBJ2-1,-,CSARHGSYNEQFF,TGCAGCGCCAGGCACGGTTCCTACAATGAGCAGTTCTTC
TRBV2,-,TRBJ1-5,-,CASSVSRQPQHF,TGTGCCAGCAGTGTGTCGAGACAGCCCCAGCATTTT
TRBV18,-,TRBJ1-1,-,CASSAGFMNTEAFF,TGTGCCAGCTCGGCAGGCTTTATGAACACTGAAGCTTTCTTT
TRBV7-2,few,TRBJ2-1,TRBD2,CASSLGGGATIEQFF,TGTGCCAGCAGCTTAGGCGGGGGGGCCACAATTGAGCAGTTCTTC
TRBV5-1,-,TRBJ2-1,TRBD2,CASSLKPSGGVVAYNEQFF,TGCGCCAGCAGCTTGAAGCCTAGCGGGGGGGTAGTGGCCTACAATGAGCAGTTCTTC
TRBV12-2,-,TRBJ2-7,-,CASRLARGGSYEQYF,TGTGCAAGTCGCTTAGCGCGGGGGGGATCCTACGAGCAGTACTTC
TRBV9,-,TRBJ2-7,-,CASSVDTNYEQYF,TGTGCCAGCAGCGTTGACACCAACTACGAGCAGTACTTC
TRBV4-1,-,TRBJ1-3,-,CASSHPRNGDPSGNTIYF,TGCGCCAGCAGCCACCCAAGGAATGGAGACCCCTCTGGAAACACCATATATTTT
TRBV7-2,few,TRBJ1-4,TRBD1,CASSLGGTATNEKLFF,TGTGCCAGCAGCTTAGGGGGGACAGCAACTAATGAAAAACTGTTTTTT
TRBV19,-,TRBJ2-3,TRBD2,CASSIGGADTDTQYF,TGTGCCAGTAGTATCGGGGGGGCCGACACAGATACGCAGTATTTT
TRBV28,-,TRBJ2-1,-,CASSPSPYNEQFF,TGTGCCAGCAGTCCTAGTCCTTACAATGAGCAGTTCTTC
TRBV7-9,-,TRBJ2-3,TRBD2,CASSLIAGLSTDTQYF,TGTGCCAGCAGCCTTATAGCGGGGCTAAGCACAGATACGCAGTATTTT
TRBV15,-,TRBJ2-3,-,CATSIQIGDTQYF,TGTGCCACCAGCATCCAGATTGGAGATACGCAGTATTTT
TRBV5-6,-,TRBJ2-1,-,CASSLLGFEGFF,TGTGCCAGCAGCTTATTGGGGTTTGAGGGTTTCTTC
TRBV7-2,-,TRBJ2-7,TRBD2,CASSLLAGGYEQYF,TGTGCCAGCAGCTTACTAGCGGGGGGTTACGAGCAGTACTTC
TRBV5-1,once,TRBJ2-2,TRBD2,CASSRTSGELFF,TGCGCCAGCAGTCGGACTAGCGGGGAGCTGTTTTTT
TRBV28,-,TRBJ1-1,TRBD1,CASSSLDRGGWNTEAFF,TGTGCCAGCAGTTCCCTAGACAGGGGAGGGTGGAACACTGAAGCTTTCTTT
TRBV4-1,few,TRBJ2-1,-,CASSLRGNEQFF,TGCGCCAGCAGCCTTAGAGGGAATGAGCAGTTCTTC
TRBV4-1,once,TRBJ1-2,TRBD1,CASSQKEQGALGYTF,TGCGCCAGCAGCCAAAAAGAACAGGGGGCGCTTGGCTACACCTTC
TRBV4-3,-,TRBJ1-1,TRBD1,CASSQDTTDRASTEAFF,TGCGCCAGCAGCCAGGATACCACTGACAGGGCGAGTACTGAAGCTTTCTTT
TRBV13,-,TRBJ1-2,-,CASSIPQELDGYTF,TGTGCCAGCAGCATCCCCCAGGAATTGGATGGCTACACCTTC
TRBV11-2,-,TRBJ1-1,-,CASSLSRVGEAFF,TGTGCCAGCAGCTTATCCCGGGTGGGTGAAGCTTTCTTT
TRBV30,-,TRBJ1-6,-,CAWSVTPRGFGSPLHF,TGTGCCTGGAGTGTAACCCCCCGGGGGTTCGGCTCACCCCTCCACTTT
TRBV6-5,-,TRBJ1-2,-,CATGRRLGGYTF,TGTGCCACAGGGCGCCGCTTGGGTGGCTACACCTTC
TRBV30,-,TRBJ1-6,-,CAWSDTDNSPLHF,TGTGCCTGGAGTGACACAGATAATTCACCCCTCCACTTT
TRBV5-5,-,TRBJ2-7,TRBD2,CASSLGLAEEYF,TGTGCCAGCAGCTTGGGACTAGCGGAGGAGTACTTC
TRBV25-1,-,TRBJ2-7,-,CASSEFEGQGKYEQYF,TGTGCCAGCAGTGAATTTGAGGGTCAGGGGAAGTACGAGCAGTACTTC
TRBV5-5,-,TRBJ2-3,-,CASSGDSSLGDTQYF,TGTGCCAGCAGCGGGGACTCGTCTTTGGGGGATACGCAGTATTTT
TRBV30,-,TRBJ2-3,-,CAWSVYSRADTQYF,TGTGCCTGGAGTGTGTATAGCAGGGCAGATACGCAGTATTTT
TRBV18,-,TRBJ2-7,TRBD1,CASSVTGQGFYEQYF,TGTGCCAGCTCAGTAACGGGACAGGGATTTTACGAGCAGTACTTC
TRBV25-1,few,TRBJ2-1,-,CASSEFRTANRYNEQFF,TGTGCCAGCAGTGAATTCAGGACAGCCAACCGCTACAATGAGCAGTTCTTC
TRBV6-1,-,TRBJ1-3,-,CASIYGGHTIYF,TGTGCCAGCATCTACGGGGGTCACACCATATATTTT
TRBV7-6,-,TRBJ1-1,-,CASSAGQSNTEAFF,TGTGCCAGCAGCGCAGGACAGTCTAACACTGAAGCTTTCTTT
TRBV6-1,-,TRBJ2-3,TRBD2,CASGLAGSTDTQYF,TGTGCCAGTGGACTAGCGGGTAGCACAGATACGCAGTATTTT
TRBV10-3,few,TRBJ2-2,TRBD1,CAIWDRENTGELFF,TGTGCCATCTGGGACAGGGAGAACACCGGGGAGCTGTTTTTT
TRBV4-2,-,TRBJ2-5,TRBD1,CASSQTGGGETQYF,TGTGCCAGCAGCCAGACAGGGGGCGGAGAGACCCAGTACTTC
TRBV27,-,TRBJ1-6,-,CASSTPRGSPLHF,TGTGCCAGCAGCACCCCGCGGGGTTCACCCCTCCACTTT
TRBV7-9,-,TRBJ2-7,-,CSSSDGEF,TGTTCCAGCAGCGACGGGGAGTTC
TRBV7-2,-,TRBJ2-7,TRBD1,CASSFDRATYEQYF,TGTGCCAGCAGCTTCGACAGGGCTACTTACGAGCAGTACTTC
TRBV7-2,-,TRBJ2-1,TRBD1,CASSFYRGKLYNEQFF,TGTGCCAGCAGCTTTTACAGGGGGAAACTATACAATGAGCAGTTCTTC
TRBV11-3,-,TRBJ2-1,TRBD1,CASSLTGQGYNEQFF,TGTGCCAGCAGCTTGACGGGACAGGGTTACAATGAGCAGTTCTTC